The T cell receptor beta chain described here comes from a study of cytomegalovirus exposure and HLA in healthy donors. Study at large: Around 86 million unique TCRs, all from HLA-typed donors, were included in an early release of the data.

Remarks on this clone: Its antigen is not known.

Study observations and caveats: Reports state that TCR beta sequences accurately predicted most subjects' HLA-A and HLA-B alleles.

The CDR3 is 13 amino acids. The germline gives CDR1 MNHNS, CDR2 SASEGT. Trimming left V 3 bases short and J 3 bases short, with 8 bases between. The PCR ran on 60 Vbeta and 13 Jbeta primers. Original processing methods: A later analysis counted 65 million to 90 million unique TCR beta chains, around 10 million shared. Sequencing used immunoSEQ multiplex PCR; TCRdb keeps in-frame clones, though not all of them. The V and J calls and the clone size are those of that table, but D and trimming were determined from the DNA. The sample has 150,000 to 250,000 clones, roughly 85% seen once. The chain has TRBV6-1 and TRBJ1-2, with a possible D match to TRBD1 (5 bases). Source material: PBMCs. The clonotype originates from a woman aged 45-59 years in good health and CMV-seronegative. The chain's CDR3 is CASSDQGHYGYTF. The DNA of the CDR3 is TGTGCCAGCAGTGATCAGGGCCACTATGGCTACACCTTC.